This is a list of T cell receptor beta chains from one sample in a study of T-cell reconstitution after alpha-beta-depleted transplantation in children. Each CDR3 protein is one row after TCRdb ran MiXCR on the PCR reads. The sample has approximately 230,000 distinct CDR3 sequences; 20% to 30% are singletons. The sequenced sample was PBMCs, mostly from graft donor cells, obtained 360 days after TCRalphabeta/CD19-depleted stem cell transplant. The origin of the receptors is a female patient aged 2-10 years who had a stem cell transplant for congenital amegakaryocytic thrombocytopenia, so the T cells may come from the graft donor. Both conserved end residues are trimmed from each CDR3. The D gene is left open where the match is weak.

v_call: TRBV3-1
d_call: .
cdr3_length: 15
j_call: TRBJ1-3
cdr3_aa: ASSQDWDFNSGNTIY

v_call: TRBV6-5
d_call: .
cdr3_length: 14
j_call: TRBJ1-4
cdr3_aa: ASSWGRTVVHEKLF

v_call: TRBV20-1
d_call: .
cdr3_length: 17
j_call: TRBJ2-7
cdr3_aa: SARDWEDLERYGSYEQY

v_call: TRBV28
d_call: TRBD1
cdr3_length: 12
j_call: TRBJ2-7
cdr3_aa: ASSLDRLNYEQY

v_call: TRBV3-1
d_call: .
cdr3_length: 12
j_call: TRBJ2-6
cdr3_aa: ASRGIGGANVLT

v_call: TRBV3-1
d_call: TRBD2
cdr3_length: 17
j_call: TRBJ2-3
cdr3_aa: ASSLTSGGANSVTDTQY

v_call: TRBV19
d_call: .
cdr3_length: 14
j_call: TRBJ2-2
cdr3_aa: ASSGVPRGGTGELF

v_call: TRBV12-3/TRBV12-4
d_call: .
cdr3_length: 9
j_call: TRBJ2-1
cdr3_aa: ASSASNEQF

v_call: TRBV13
d_call: .
cdr3_length: 12
j_call: TRBJ2-1
cdr3_aa: ASSLRVSHNEQF

v_call: TRBV4-2
d_call: TRBD1
cdr3_length: 13
j_call: TRBJ1-4
cdr3_aa: ASSQEGQGGEKLF

v_call: TRBV3-1
d_call: TRBD1
cdr3_length: 13
j_call: TRBJ1-4
cdr3_aa: ASSQETGLDEKLF

v_call: TRBV12-5
d_call: .
cdr3_length: 11
j_call: TRBJ2-5
cdr3_aa: ASVPDGQESQY

v_call: TRBV20-1
d_call: .
cdr3_length: 8
j_call: TRBJ1-1
cdr3_aa: SANGPAAF

v_call: TRBV6-2/TRBV6-3
d_call: TRBD2
cdr3_length: 13
j_call: TRBJ2-5
cdr3_aa: ASSYLPGGMETQY

v_call: TRBV6-1
d_call: TRBD1
cdr3_length: 15
j_call: TRBJ2-2
cdr3_aa: ASSEFGTGGRTGELF

v_call: TRBV20-1
d_call: .
cdr3_length: 16
j_call: TRBJ2-7
cdr3_aa: SASALAWGLTVGDEQY

v_call: TRBV15
d_call: TRBD1
cdr3_length: 11
j_call: TRBJ2-1
cdr3_aa: ATSRRQGVREF

v_call: TRBV2
d_call: TRBD2
cdr3_length: 14
j_call: TRBJ2-5
cdr3_aa: ASSEPIAGDRETQY

v_call: TRBV20-1
d_call: TRBD1
cdr3_length: 14
j_call: TRBJ2-2
cdr3_aa: SARGGTALNTGELF

v_call: TRBV4-1
d_call: TRBD2
cdr3_length: 15
j_call: TRBJ2-2
cdr3_aa: ASSQARFSGRTGELF

v_call: TRBV12-3/TRBV12-4
d_call: .
cdr3_length: 10
j_call: TRBJ2-1
cdr3_aa: ASSLGRDEQF